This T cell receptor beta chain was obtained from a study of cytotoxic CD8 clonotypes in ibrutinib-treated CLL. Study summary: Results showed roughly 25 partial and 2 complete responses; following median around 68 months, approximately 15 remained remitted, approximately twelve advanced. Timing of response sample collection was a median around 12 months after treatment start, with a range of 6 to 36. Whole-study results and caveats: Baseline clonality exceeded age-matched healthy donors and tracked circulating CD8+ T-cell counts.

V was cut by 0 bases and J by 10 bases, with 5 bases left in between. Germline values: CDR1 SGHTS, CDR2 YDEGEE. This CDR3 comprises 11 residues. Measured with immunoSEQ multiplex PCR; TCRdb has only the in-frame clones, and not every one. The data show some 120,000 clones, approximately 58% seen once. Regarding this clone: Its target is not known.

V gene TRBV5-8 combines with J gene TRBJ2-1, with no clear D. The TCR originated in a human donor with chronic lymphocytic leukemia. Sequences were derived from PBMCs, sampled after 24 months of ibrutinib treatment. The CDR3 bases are TGTGCCAGCAGCTTGGCGCAAGAGCAGTTCTTC. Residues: CASSLAQEQFF.